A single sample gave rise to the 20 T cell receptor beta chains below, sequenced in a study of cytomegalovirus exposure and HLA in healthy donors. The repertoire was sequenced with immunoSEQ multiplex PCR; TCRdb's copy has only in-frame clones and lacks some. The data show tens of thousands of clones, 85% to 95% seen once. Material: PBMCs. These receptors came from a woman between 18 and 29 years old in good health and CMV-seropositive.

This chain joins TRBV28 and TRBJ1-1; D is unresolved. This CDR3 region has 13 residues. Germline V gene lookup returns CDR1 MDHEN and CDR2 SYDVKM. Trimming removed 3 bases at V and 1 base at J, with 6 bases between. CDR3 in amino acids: CASSLSGNTEAFF. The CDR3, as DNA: TGTGCCAGCAGTTTGTCAGGGAACACTGAAGCTTTCTTT.

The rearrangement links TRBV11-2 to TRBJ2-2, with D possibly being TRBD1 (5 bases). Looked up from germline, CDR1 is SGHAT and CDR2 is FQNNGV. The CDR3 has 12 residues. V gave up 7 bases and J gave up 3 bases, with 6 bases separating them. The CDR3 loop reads CASNRHTGELFF. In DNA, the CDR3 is TGTGCCAGCAACAGGCACACCGGGGAGCTGTTTTTT.

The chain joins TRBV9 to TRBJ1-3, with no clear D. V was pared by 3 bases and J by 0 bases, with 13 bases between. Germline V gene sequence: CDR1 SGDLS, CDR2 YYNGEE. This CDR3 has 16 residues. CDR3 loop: CASSGDTWASGNTIYF. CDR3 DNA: TGTGCCAGCAGCGGAGATACGTGGGCCTCTGGAAACACCATATATTTT.

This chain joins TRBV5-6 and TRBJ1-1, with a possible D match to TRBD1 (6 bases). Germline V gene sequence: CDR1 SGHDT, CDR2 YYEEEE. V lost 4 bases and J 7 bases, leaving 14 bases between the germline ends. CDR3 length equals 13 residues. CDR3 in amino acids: CASSPGGHSEAFF. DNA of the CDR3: TGTGCCAGCAGCCCCGGGGGGCACAGTGAAGCTTTCTTT.

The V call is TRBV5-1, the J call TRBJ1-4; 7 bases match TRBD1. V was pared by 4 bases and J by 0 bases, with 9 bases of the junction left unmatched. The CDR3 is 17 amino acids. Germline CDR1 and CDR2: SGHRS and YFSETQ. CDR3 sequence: CASSVATGVATNEKLFF. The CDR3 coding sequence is TGCGCCAGCAGCGTGGCAACAGGGGTCGCAACTAATGAAAAACTGTTTTTT.

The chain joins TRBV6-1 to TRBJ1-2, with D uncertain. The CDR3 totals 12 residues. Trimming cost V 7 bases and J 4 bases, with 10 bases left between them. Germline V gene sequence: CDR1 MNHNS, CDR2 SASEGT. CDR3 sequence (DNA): TGTGCCAGCAACCGGGTCTCCTATGGCTACACCTTC. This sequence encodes CASNRVSYGYTF.

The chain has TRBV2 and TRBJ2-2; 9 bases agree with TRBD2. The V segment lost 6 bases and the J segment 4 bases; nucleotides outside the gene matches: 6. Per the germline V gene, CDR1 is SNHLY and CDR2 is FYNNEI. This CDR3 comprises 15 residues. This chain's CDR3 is CASSGTSRATGELFF. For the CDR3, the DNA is TGTGCCAGCAGCGGGACTAGCCGGGCCACCGGGGAGCTGTTTTTT.

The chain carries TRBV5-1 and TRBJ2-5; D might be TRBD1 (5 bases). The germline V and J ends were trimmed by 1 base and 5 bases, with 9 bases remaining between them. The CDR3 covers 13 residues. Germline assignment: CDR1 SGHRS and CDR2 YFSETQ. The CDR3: CASSLWQGETQYF. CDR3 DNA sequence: TGCGCCAGCAGCTTGTGGCAGGGCGAGACCCAGTACTTC.

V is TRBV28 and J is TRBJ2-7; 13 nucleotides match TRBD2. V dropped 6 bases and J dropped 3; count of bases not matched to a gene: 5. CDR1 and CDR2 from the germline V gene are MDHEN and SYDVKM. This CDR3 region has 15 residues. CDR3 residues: CASRAGTSGIYEQYF. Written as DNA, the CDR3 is TGTGCCAGCAGGGCGGGGACTAGCGGGATCTACGAGCAGTACTTC.

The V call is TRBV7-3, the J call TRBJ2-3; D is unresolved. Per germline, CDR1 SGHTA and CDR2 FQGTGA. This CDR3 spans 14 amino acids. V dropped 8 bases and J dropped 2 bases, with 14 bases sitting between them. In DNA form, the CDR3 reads TGTGCCAGCGGTCCCATCGGAGACACAGATACGCAGTATTTT. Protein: CASGPIGDTDTQYF.

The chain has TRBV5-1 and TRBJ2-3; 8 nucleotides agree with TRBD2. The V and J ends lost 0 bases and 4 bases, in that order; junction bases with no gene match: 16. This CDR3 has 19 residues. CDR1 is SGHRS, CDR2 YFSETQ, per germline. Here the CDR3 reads CASSLGGLRLALAADTQYF. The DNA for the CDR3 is TGCGCCAGCAGCTTGGGGGGCCTCAGACTAGCGCTGGCAGCAGATACGCAGTATTTT.

CDR3 bases: TGTGCCATCAGTGATTTCAGACAGCCCTACGAGCAGTACTTC. Translation gives CAISDFRQPYEQYF. V and J are TRBV10-3 and TRBJ2-7, with D maybe TRBD1 (5 bases). The CDR3 length is 14 residues. The germline V and J ends were trimmed by 3 bases and 2 bases, with 11 bases remaining between them. The germline V gene has CDR1 ENHRY and CDR2 SYGVKD.

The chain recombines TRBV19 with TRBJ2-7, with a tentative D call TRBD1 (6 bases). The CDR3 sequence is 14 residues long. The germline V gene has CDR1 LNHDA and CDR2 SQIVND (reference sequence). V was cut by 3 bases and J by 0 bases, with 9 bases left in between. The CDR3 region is CASSIGTHSYEQYF. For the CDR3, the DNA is TGTGCCAGTAGTATCGGGACACACTCCTACGAGCAGTACTTC.

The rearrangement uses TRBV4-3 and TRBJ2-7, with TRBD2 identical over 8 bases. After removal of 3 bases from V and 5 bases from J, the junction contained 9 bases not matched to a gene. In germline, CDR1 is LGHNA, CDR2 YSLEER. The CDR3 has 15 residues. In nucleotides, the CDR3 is TGCGCCAGCAGCCAGCAAGCGGGAGAAGTCCACGAGCAGTACTTC. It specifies CASSQQAGEVHEQYF.

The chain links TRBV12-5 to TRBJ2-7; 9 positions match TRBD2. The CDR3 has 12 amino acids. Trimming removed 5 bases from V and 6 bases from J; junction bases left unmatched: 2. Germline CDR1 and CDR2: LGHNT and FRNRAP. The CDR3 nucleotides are TGTGCTAGTGGTGTGACTAGCGGCGAGCAGTACTTC. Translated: CASGVTSGEQYF.

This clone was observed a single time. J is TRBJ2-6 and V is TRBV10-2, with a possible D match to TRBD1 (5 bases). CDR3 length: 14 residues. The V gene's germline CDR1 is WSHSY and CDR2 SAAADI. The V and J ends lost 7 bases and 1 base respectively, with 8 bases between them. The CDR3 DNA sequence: TGCGCCAGCAATAAGGGGTCTGGGGCCAACGTCCTGACTTTC. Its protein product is CASNKGSGANVLTF.

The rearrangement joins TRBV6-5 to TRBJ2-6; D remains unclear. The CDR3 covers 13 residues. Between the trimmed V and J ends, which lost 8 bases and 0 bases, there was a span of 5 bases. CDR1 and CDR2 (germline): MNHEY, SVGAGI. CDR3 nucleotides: TGTGCCAGCGGCGGCTCTGGGGCCAACGTCCTGACTTTC. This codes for CASGGSGANVLTF.

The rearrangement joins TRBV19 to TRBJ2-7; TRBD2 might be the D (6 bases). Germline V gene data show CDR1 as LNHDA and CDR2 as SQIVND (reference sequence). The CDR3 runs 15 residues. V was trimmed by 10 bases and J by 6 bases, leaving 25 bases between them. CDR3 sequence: CATRPGGVLPFEQYF. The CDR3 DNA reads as TGTGCCACTCGCCCTGGAGGGGTTCTTCCCTTCGAGCAGTACTTC. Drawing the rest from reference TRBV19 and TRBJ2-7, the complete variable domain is DGGITQSPKYLFRKEGQNVTLSCEQNLNHDAMYWYRQDPGQGLRLIYYSQIVNDFQKGDIAEGYSVSREKKESFPLTVTSAQKNPTAFYLCATRPGGVLPFEQYFGPGTRLTVT.

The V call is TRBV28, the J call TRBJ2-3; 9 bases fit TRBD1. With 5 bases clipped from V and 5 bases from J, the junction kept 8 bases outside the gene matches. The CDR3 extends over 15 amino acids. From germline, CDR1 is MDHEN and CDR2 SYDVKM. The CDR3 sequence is CASSITGTGQDTQYF. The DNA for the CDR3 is TGTGCCAGCAGTATCACCGGGACAGGGCAAGATACGCAGTATTTT.

CDR3 coding DNA: TGTGCCAGCAGCCCGACTACAGGGGGAACCGGGGAGCTGTTTTTT. Its translation is CASSPTTGGTGELFF. The V and J genes are TRBV7-9 and TRBJ2-2, with 8 bases aligning to TRBD1. This CDR3 comprises 15 residues. Trimming at V came to 5 bases and at J to 5 bases, leaving 7 bases not matched to a gene. Looked up from germline, CDR1 is SEHNR and CDR2 is FQNEAQ (reference sequence). Drawing the rest from reference TRBV7-9 and TRBJ2-2, the complete variable domain is DTGVSQNPRHKITKRGQNVTFRCDPISEHNRLYWYRQTLGQGPEFLTYFQNEAQLEKSRLLSDRFSAERPKGSFSTLEIQRTEQGDSAMYLCASSPTTGGTGELFFGEGSRLTVL.